The following is a T cell receptor (beta chain) sequence with its context. The sample originates from a study of blood T cell repertoires in COVID-19. About the study: Acute and convalescent COVID-19 specimens originated in the United States, Italy and Spain.

After removal of 3 bases from V and 10 bases from J, the junction contained 8 bases not matched to a gene. In germline, CDR1 is SGHVS, CDR2 FQNEAQ. The CDR3 has 14 amino acids. Only in-frame clones appear in the TCRdb table, and some are missing; sequencing was by immunoSEQ multiplex PCR. The sample shows about 230,000 clones, roughly 84% of them seen only once. The chain uses TRBV7-8 and TRBJ2-1; 8 bases are shared with TRBD2. Sequencing was performed on peripheral blood. The sequence was obtained from a man between 40 and 49 years old who had recovered from COVID-19. CDR3 protein: CASSFGLAPAEQFF. The CDR3 DNA sequence: TGTGCCAGCAGCTTCGGACTAGCCCCCGCCGAGCAGTTCTTC. Drawing the rest from reference TRBV7-8 and TRBJ2-1, the complete variable domain is GAGVSQSPRYKVAKRGQDVALRCDPISGHVSLFWYQQALGQGPEFLTYFQNEAQLDKSGLPSDRFFAERPEGSVSTLKIQRTQQEDSAVYLCASSFGLAPAEQFFGPGTRLTVL.